This record looks at one T cell receptor (beta chain) sequence and its context. Its target is not known. In TCRdb, the 5' RACE reads were re-called with MiXCR into one record per CDR3 protein. Of some 40,000 distinct CDR3 sequences listed, nearly 9.5% are singletons. Germline V gives CDR1 SGHRS, CDR2 YFSETQ. The CDR3 runs to 13 residues. V shed 4 bases and J 8 bases; nucleotides not matched to a gene: 8. The entry originates in a study of T-cell memory formation after mild COVID-19. Study findings and constraints: Pre-infection memory carried some responding clones, suggesting that cross-reactive memory joined.

Sequencing was done on a sample of PBMCs or a T cell subset sorted from them (not recorded which). V gene TRBV5-1 combines with J gene TRBJ1-1; 7 bases map to TRBD1. The clonotype originates from an adult woman who had mild COVID-19 (a few samples of this study predate the infection). Cell type and time point are not known. CDR3 residues: CASSRGQIEEAFF. The CDR3 nucleotides are TGCGCCAGCAGCCGGGGACAGATTGAGGAAGCTTTCTTT. Full variable domain (rest looked up from reference TRBV5-1 and TRBJ1-1): KAGVTQTPRYLIKTRGQQVTLSCSPISGHRSVSWYQQTPGQGLQFLFEYFSETQRNKGNFPGRFSGRQFSNSRSEMNVSTLELGDSALYLCASSRGQIEEAFFGQGTRLTVV.